This TCR beta chain stems from a study of cytomegalovirus exposure and HLA in healthy donors (dated by TCRdb to about 2017). Regarding the complete study: According to an earlier analysis of several hundred of the donors, 150 million to 200 million T cells yielded 90 million to 140 million unique TCR beta sequences and around 280 Gb of sequence data. Among about 390 genotyped donors of the cohort, an average of approximately 240,000 unique TCR beta nucleotide sequences were sequenced per donor, about a sixth of them non-productive. To decide whether each TCR beta V gene segment behaved as functional or pseudogenic, an earlier analysis of some 570 of the donors relied on high-throughput TCR beta sequencing. The study aimed to test whether signatures of past pathogen exposure could be identified by cataloging public T cell receptors. Every discovery cohort repertoire had been produced on one sequencing platform. In a later analysis, previously published TCR beta repertoires from fewer than 750 donors were re-analyzed and high-resolution HLA genotyping was added so that TCR occurrence patterns could be studied. An early release that covered about 600 HLA-typed donors contained about 300 gigabases of sequencing data and 65 million to 100 million unique TCR sequences. To predict cytomegalovirus infection status, the study combined high-throughput TCR immunosequencing, statistical association of individual TCRs with disease status, and machine learning. The later analysis used no new phenotypic data to find candidate immune exposures, relying instead on TCR beta sequences and their occurrence across donors. The genetic ancestry cluster associated with self-reported Caucasian donors included 81% of the approximately 400 genotyped donors. HLA typing covered class I and class II loci at four-digit resolution. Alongside the repertoire data, information on donor age, sex, ethnicity and CMV serostatus was compiled. A separate validation cohort of about 110 different subjects was used in addition to the approximately 610-subject first cohort. Using immunosequencing, the study profiled T cell repertoires from fewer than 700 subjects and related those repertoires to cytomegalovirus serostatus. The number of donors typed differed by locus, with about 629-630 for A, B, C, DRB1 and DQB1, more than 500 for DQA1, 600 to 610 for DPA1, and over 400 for DPB1. A later genetic analysis used genome-wide SNP genotypes for about three fifths of the 666 donors, treating that subset as a discovery cohort. Several DR-DQ haplotypes were treated as single units for association and clustering because of strong linkage in the cohort.

The CDR3 sequence holds 13 residues, the cysteine and phenylalanine included. Only the CDR3 DNA stays, 39 bases, in frame from base 1. V was cut back by 6 bases and J by 6 bases, leaving a gap of 14 bases between them. Based on the germline V gene (reference sequence), the CDR1 and CDR2 sequences are MNHEY and SMNVEV. The cohort was made up of approximately 700 healthy bone marrow donors. Cohort members were all nominally healthy when sampled, although unrecorded immune exposures were likely present. The donor tested CMV seronegative and was one of the 352 seronegative cohort members. Every donor gave a peripheral blood sample, and the peripheral blood mononuclear cells from that sample were used for TCR beta sequencing. Genomic DNA extraction from the blood cell samples was performed with the Qiagen DNeasy Blood Extraction Kit. Details on this clone: Its antigen is still unknown. No per-base quality is available; no much larger clone lies one base away.

Study-wide findings and limitations: In a later genetic analysis, a missense DCLRE1C variant was associated with V-gene and J-gene trimming of TCR beta chains, and the association was replicated in an independent cohort. Sequencing depth was assumed to be roughly uniform across donors in the presence/absence analyses, though that assumption may not hold. Correlated functional status among segregating V segments might reflect linkage disequilibrium, but an unknown experimental factor could not be ruled out. In the study, approximately 160 TCR beta chains were listed as associated with cytomegalovirus. Because HLA typing was missing for some donors at each locus, association tests included only the typed subset. Most TCR sequences were seen in very few donors, while some public TCRs were found in many individuals. In an earlier analysis of approximately 590 of the donors, most TCR beta V segments were observed in productive rearrangements about 87% or about 30% of the time, broadly matching IMGT annotations. Several of the top co-occurrence clusters appeared to be linked to parvovirus B19, influenza, CMV and Epstein-Barr virus, according to a later analysis. Specific HLA alleles were associated with 15,000 to 20,000 TCR beta sequences at a false discovery rate of 0.05 in a later analysis. The 87-base-pair reads could not distinguish some IMGT-functional V segments, including TRBV6-2 and TRBV6-3, so those segments were excluded. About 17 rarely observed V segments, including chromosome 9 orphons, were excluded from the earlier analysis of several hundred of the donors because counts were too low. A further reported finding was that TCR beta sequences accurately predicted the HLA-A and HLA-B alleles for most subjects in the first cohort. In a later analysis, TCR association rates were found to vary across HLA loci, with the most associated TCRs seen for DRB1 alleles and the fewest for HLA-C alleles. A few of the identified cytomegalovirus-associated TCR beta chains were confirmed in vitro to be specific for cytomegalovirus antigens. The classifier was reported to diagnose cytomegalovirus status with high specificity and sensitivity in both the original cohort and the validation cohort. In this cohort, only TCR beta chains were sequenced, and detectable features were limited by the absence of alpha or paired-chain data. CMV serostatus was the only immune exposure information available for the cohort. The authors suggested that the approach could potentially be generalized to other disease states and immunological phenotypes. In a later analysis, HLA-associated TCR beta chains were found to be more clonally expanded and to have lower generation probabilities than equally common non-associated chains. Compared with the 666-donor mean, donors in an Asian-associated ancestry cluster had fewer N-insertions in productive TCRs, according to a later genetic analysis. According to a later analysis, most CMV-associated TCR beta chains appeared to be HLA-restricted, and the HLA associations seemed to be driven largely by CMV exposure. A cluster of highly shared sequence variants was judged likely to be a technical artifact of the sequencing pipeline. Strong co-occurrence of HLA alleles, especially DR and DQ, made assigning TCR associations to individual alleles difficult.

The library was generated by the immunoSEQ multiplex PCR assay. The multiplex PCR relied on a mix of 60 forward primers for TCR Vbeta segments and 13 reverse primers for TCR Jbeta segments. The CDR3 region of rearranged TCR beta genes was amplified from genomic DNA with a multiplex PCR assay. Amplified TCR beta libraries were sequenced as 87-base-pair reads on the Illumina HiSeq System. The authors' pipeline ran thus. Across the 500 to 850 repertoires, a later analysis counted 75 million to 90 million unique TCR beta chains, around 11 million of which were shared by at least two donors. Raw reads were error-corrected and collapsed into unique sequences by a nearest-neighbor algorithm in which closely related sequences were merged to remove PCR and sequencing errors. Alignment of CDR3 sequences to IMGT reference sequences was used to assign V, D and J gene segments. Each retained sequence needed at least a six-nucleotide match to both a V gene segment and a J gene segment. A rearrangement was called productive if the CDR3 had no stop codons and remained in frame with V and J, and every other rearrangement was called non-productive. Following IMGT convention, CDR3 was defined as the stretch from the second conserved V-encoded cysteine up to the conserved J-encoded phenylalanine. In an earlier analysis of more than 550 of the donors, sequences lacking an unambiguous match to a single V gene segment were excluded. In an earlier analysis of almost 600 of the donors, a V segment was called functional when productive rearrangements were above 56.7%, and segregating when the standard deviation between donors exceeded 5%. A statistical classification framework was built to diagnose cytomegalovirus status from the catalog of TCR beta chain sequences. V and J gene assignment, in a later analysis, came from comparing TCR nucleotide sequences with IMGT/GENE-DB human TR gene sequences. Using the TCRdist pipeline, a later analysis assigned CDR3 sequences along with most-parsimonious VDJ recombination scenarios. In a later analysis, every TCR beta chain was defined by the combination of its CDR3 amino acid sequence and its V-gene family, and reads without a unique V-gene family were dropped. A later analysis removed over 500 highly shared, low-generation-probability nucleotide sequences to deal with suspected cross-contamination and a sequencing artifact. For each public chain, a later analysis derived a clonal expansion index from normalized ranks of inferred template counts within each repertoire. In a later analysis, generation probabilities were computed using a VDJ recombination model fitted to out-of-frame rearrangements, and the results were checked against IGoR. A later analysis scored TCR-TCR, TCR-HLA and TCR-CMV co-occurrence with hypergeometric tests, applying a repertoire-size bias correction to TCR pairs. A later analysis estimated false discovery rates by permuting HLA or CMV assignments 20 times. In a later analysis, co-occurring TCRs were grouped using DBSCAN, and TCRdist sequence similarity was added for clustering within HLA-allele-positive subsets. Repertoires with fewer than 30,000 or more than 120,000 public chains, plus five repertoires with anomalous nucleotide sharing, were excluded from co-occurrence clustering. TCRdb carries this immuneACCESS record with in-frame sequences only. Its versions omit some clonotypes, under half of them owing to an unresolved V gene in the studies checked, with the rest unexplained. V and J calls and clone size are those listed in that table; D and trimming were worked out from the DNA. For this sample there are a few hundred thousand clones; about 80% appear just once. The ten biggest clones cover around 15% of the sample.

The rearrangement joined TRBV27 to TRBJ1-1; the D gene identity is not certain. Sequencing was carried out using PBMCs. The receptor comes from a middle-aged man in good health and CMV-seronegative. The CDR3 here reads CASSPIKAAEAFF. The DNA sequence reads TGTGCCAGCAGCCCCATTAAGGCGGCTGAAGCTTTCTTT.